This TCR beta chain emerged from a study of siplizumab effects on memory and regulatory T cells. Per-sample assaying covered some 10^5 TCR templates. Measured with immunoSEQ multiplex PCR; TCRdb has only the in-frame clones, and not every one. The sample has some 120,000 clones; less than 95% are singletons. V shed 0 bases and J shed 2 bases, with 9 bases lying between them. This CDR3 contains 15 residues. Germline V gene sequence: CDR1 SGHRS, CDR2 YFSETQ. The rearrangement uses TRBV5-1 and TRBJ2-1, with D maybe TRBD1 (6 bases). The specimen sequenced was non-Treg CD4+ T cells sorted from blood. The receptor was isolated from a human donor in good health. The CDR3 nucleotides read TGCGCCAGCAGCTTGGTCGAGGGGGCCTACAATGAGCAGTTCTTC. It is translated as CASSLVEGAYNEQFF.